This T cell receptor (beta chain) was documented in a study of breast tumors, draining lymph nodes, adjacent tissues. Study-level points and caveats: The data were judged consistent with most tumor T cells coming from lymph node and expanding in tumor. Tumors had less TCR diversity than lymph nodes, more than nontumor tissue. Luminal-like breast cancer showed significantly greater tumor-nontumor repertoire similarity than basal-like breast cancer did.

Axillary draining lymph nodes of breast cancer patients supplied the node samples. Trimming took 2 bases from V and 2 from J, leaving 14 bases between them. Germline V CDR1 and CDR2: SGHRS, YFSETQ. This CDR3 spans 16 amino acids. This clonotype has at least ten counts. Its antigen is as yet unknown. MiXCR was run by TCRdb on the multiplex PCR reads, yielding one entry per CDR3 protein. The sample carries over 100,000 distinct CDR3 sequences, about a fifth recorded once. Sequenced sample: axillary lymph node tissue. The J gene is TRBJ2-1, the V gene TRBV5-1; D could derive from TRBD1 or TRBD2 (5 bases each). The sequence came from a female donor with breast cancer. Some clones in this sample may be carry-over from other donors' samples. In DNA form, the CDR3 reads TGCGCCAGCAGCTTAACCGGGACGTCTACCTACAATGAGCAGTTCTTC. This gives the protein CASSLTGTSTYNEQFF.